This T cell receptor beta chain was profiled in a study of T cells expressing NK-cell markers. At the level of the study: The TCR beta repertoires were obtained from sorted CD3+CD56+NKG2C+, CD3+CD56+NKG2C- and CD3+CD56-NKG2C+ T cells.

Regarding this clonotype: Its antigen is unknown.

Regarding the study as a whole: Leadership of the CD3+CD56-NKG2C+ fraction also belonged to these clonotypes in a few donors.

This CDR3 spans 14 amino acids. From germline, CDR1 is MNHEY and CDR2 SMNVEV (reference sequence). TCRdb reprocessed the 5' RACE reads, keeping one entry per CDR3 protein, no DNA. This sample contains around 100,000 distinct CDR3 sequences. The sequenced material came from blood T cells: a sorted CD56 or NKG2C T cell subset, CD4+ or CD8+ T cells, or bulk PBMC T cells (not recorded which). This clonotype originated in a woman aged 18 to 69 in good health. The chain carries TRBV27 and TRBJ2-1. This CDR3 is CASSLSGSLNEQFF.